These 32 T cell receptor beta chains were all obtained from the same sample, sequenced in a study of blood T cell repertoires in COVID-19. Clones were sequenced by immunoSEQ multiplex PCR, and TCRdb holds only the in-frame ones, with some missing. Of 450,000 or so clones listed, 89% are singletons. Material: peripheral blood. The source is a young man with COVID-19, enrolled during active disease.

The chain joins TRBV5-1 to TRBJ1-3; D gene unclear. This CDR3 spans 15 amino acids. The ends were cut back, 4 bases at V and 4 bases at J, with 15 bases in the middle. Looked up from germline, CDR1 is SGHRS and CDR2 is YFSETQ. The CDR3 reads CASSQVGVGGNTIYF. The CDR3 region has the DNA TGCGCCAGCAGCCAAGTCGGGGTTGGCGGAAACACCATATATTTT. The whole variable domain, remainder taken from reference TRBV5-1 and TRBJ1-3, is KAGVTQTPRYLIKTRGQQVTLSCSPISGHRSVSWYQQTPGQGLQFLFEYFSETQRNKGNFPGRFSGRQFSNSRSEMNVSTLELGDSALYLCASSQVGVGGNTIYFGEGSWLTVV.

CDR3 nucleotides: TGTGCCAGCAGCCAAGATTCTACTAGCGGGAGACCTGGGACGCAGTATTTT. Its translation is CASSQDSTSGRPGTQYF. The chain has TRBV3-1 (or the pseudogene TRBV3-2) and TRBJ2-3, with 11 bases matching TRBD2. Germline CDR1 and CDR2: LGHDT and YNNKEL (reference sequence). The CDR3 covers 17 residues. Trimming at V came to 0 bases and at J to 9 bases, leaving 11 bases not matched to a gene.

V gene TRBV6-5 combines with J gene TRBJ1-5, with 7 bases lining up with TRBD1. V was pared by 7 bases and J by 2 bases, with 5 bases of the junction left unmatched. The length of the CDR3 is 14 residues. CDR1 MNHEY and CDR2 SVGAGI come from the germline V gene. Written as DNA, the CDR3 is TGTGCCAGCAATTCAGGGGGAGGCAATCAGCCCCAGCATTTT. This codes for CASNSGGGNQPQHF.

This sequence joins TRBV6-5 and TRBJ2-5; maybe TRBD2 (7 bases). The CDR3 has 14 residues. Germline V gene lookup returns CDR1 MNHEY and CDR2 SVGAGI. V was shortened by 7 bases and J by 5 bases, with 17 bases between the two germline ends. In nucleotides, the CDR3 is TGTGCCAGCAACCCGGGGGGCCGGGCGGAGACCCAGTACTTC. Its translation is CASNPGGRAETQYF.

V and J are TRBV27 and TRBJ2-5; D is unclear. V was trimmed by 6 bases and J by 3 bases, leaving 11 bases between them. Germline V CDR1 and CDR2: MNHEY, SMNVEV (reference sequence). The CDR3 length is 13 residues. The CDR3, as DNA: TGTGCCAGCAGGGCCTTAGAGGAAGAGACCCAGTACTTC. This gives the protein CASRALEEETQYF.

V gene TRBV7-9 combines with J gene TRBJ2-3; 9 bases are shared with TRBD2. The CDR3 length is 16 residues. V gave up 5 bases and J gave up 2 bases; unmatched junction bases: 8. Germline loops: CDR1 SEHNR, CDR2 FQNEAQ (reference sequence). DNA for the CDR3: TGTGCCAGCAGCCCGGCTAGCGGGACTATCACAGATACGCAGTATTTT. Its protein product is CASSPASGTITDTQYF.

The chain carries TRBV5-5 and TRBJ2-4; 13 nucleotides align to TRBD2. Germline V gives CDR1 SGHKS, CDR2 YYEKEE (reference sequence). Trimming took 4 bases from V and 4 from J; bases not matched to a gene: 8. CDR3 length equals 17 residues. CDR3 nucleotide sequence: TGTGCCAGCAGCGCCTCACTAGCGGGAGGGCCAAAAAACATTCAGTACTTC. It specifies CASSASLAGGPKNIQYF.

The rearrangement joins TRBV15 to TRBJ2-7, with a possible D match to TRBD2 (6 bases). CDR1 is LNHNV and CDR2 is YYDKDF in the germline V gene (reference sequence). This CDR3 has 14 amino acids. Between the trimmed V and J ends, which lost 0 bases and 2 bases, there was a span of 8 bases. Here the CDR3 DNA reads TGTGCCACCAGCAGAGATCGCGGGGCCTACGAGCAGTACTTC. This sequence encodes CATSRDRGAYEQYF.

CDR3 residues: CASRGGDEQYF. In DNA, the CDR3 is TGTGCCAGCAGGGGGGGGGATGAGCAGTACTTC. This chain links TRBV12-3 or TRBV12-4 with TRBJ2-7; the match to TRBD2 covers 7 bases. J gave up 7 bases and V 6 bases, and 3 bases lay outside the gene matches. The CDR3 is made up of 11 amino acids.

The rearrangement uses TRBV7-9 and TRBJ2-1; 8 bases align to TRBD1. CDR3 size: 16 residues. The trim removed 3 bases at V and 5 bases at J, leaving 9 bases unmatched. In germline, CDR1 is SEHNR, CDR2 FQNEAQ (reference sequence). The chain's CDR3 is CASSLPGTGIHNEQFF. The CDR3 coding sequence is TGTGCCAGCAGCTTGCCCGGGACAGGTATACACAATGAGCAGTTCTTC.

The chain carries TRBV6-5 and TRBJ2-2, with D unresolved. V lost 7 bases to trimming and J lost 1 base, with 13 bases between them. Germline CDR1 is MNHEY and CDR2 is SVGAGI. The CDR3 runs to 15 residues. The CDR3 coding sequence is TGTGCCAGCAACAGACCGACCGAGAACACCGGGGAGCTGTTTTTT. It encodes CASNRPTENTGELFF.

This clone appeared a single time. V gene TRBV5-4 combines with J gene TRBJ2-1, with TRBD1 identical over 8 bases. The CDR3 contains 15 residues. Germline V gene sequence: CDR1 SGHNT, CDR2 YYREEE (reference sequence). After removal of 0 bases from V and 2 bases from J, the junction contained 1 base not matched to a gene. This chain's CDR3 is CASSLDRGTYNEQFF. The CDR3 region has the DNA TGTGCCAGCAGCTTGGACAGGGGGACCTACAATGAGCAGTTCTTC.

This chain connects TRBV24-1 to TRBJ2-1; D is perhaps TRBD2 (6 bases). The CDR3 sequence is 18 residues long. V was shortened by 3 bases and J by 2 bases, with 19 bases between the two germline ends. Germline lookup yields CDR1 KGHDR and CDR2 SFDVKD. CDR3 loop: CATSDPAGTQGPYNEQFF. The CDR3, as DNA: TGTGCCACCAGTGATCCTGCCGGGACTCAGGGCCCCTACAATGAGCAGTTCTTC.

This chain links TRBV30 with TRBJ1-4; possibly TRBD1 for D (5 bases). The V gene lost 6 bases and the J gene lost 5 bases, with 7 bases spanning the gap. This CDR3 comprises 11 residues. Germline V gene sequence: CDR1 GTSNPN, CDR2 SVGIG (reference sequence). Written as DNA, the CDR3 is TGTGCCTGCTACAGGAATGAAAAACTGTTTTTT. Protein: CACYRNEKLFF.

This chain uses TRBV2 with TRBJ2-7; 10 nucleotides line up with TRBD2. This CDR3 contains 13 residues. Per germline, CDR1 SNHLY and CDR2 FYNNEI. The V segment lost 7 bases and the J segment 6 bases; nucleotides outside the gene matches: 6. CDR3 DNA: TGTGCCAGCAACGAGCGGGAGGGGAGCGAGCAGTACTTC. Translating it yields CASNEREGSEQYF.

This chain uses TRBV13 with TRBJ2-7, with 9 bases that match TRBD2. Trimming at V came to 2 bases and at J to 5 bases, leaving 4 bases not matched to a gene. Germline V lookup: CDR1 PRHDT, CDR2 FYEKMQ (reference sequence). CDR3 length: 14 amino acids. This CDR3 reads CASSLTLAGNEQYF. The DNA for the CDR3 is TGTGCCAGCAGCTTAACCCTAGCGGGAAACGAGCAGTACTTC.

In this sample, this clone turned up once. The V call is TRBV3-1 (or the pseudogene TRBV3-2), the J call TRBJ2-2, with D unresolved. The CDR3 length is 12 residues. The germline V and J ends were trimmed by 4 bases and 6 bases, with 6 bases remaining between them. Germline V gene sequence: CDR1 LGHDT, CDR2 YNNKEL (reference sequence). The CDR3 region is CASSLLSGELFF. The CDR3 bases are TGTGCCAGCAGCCTTTTATCCGGGGAGCTGTTTTTT.

The genes are TRBV14 and TRBJ1-3; D gene uncertain. The CDR3 length is 16 residues. V was trimmed by 0 bases and J by 1 base, leaving 10 bases between them. Germline V gene data show CDR1 as SGHDN and CDR2 as FVKESK. CDR3 sequence (DNA): TGTGCCAGCAGCCAAGAATACGGGTTATCTGGAAACACCATATATTTT. Its translation: CASSQEYGLSGNTIYF.

The V gene is TRBV2, the J gene TRBJ1-6; 8 positions agree with TRBD1. This CDR3 has 15 amino acids. The germline CDR1 and CDR2 sequences are SNHLY and FYNNEI. V lost 6 bases and J lost 5; bases outside the gene matches: 6. The CDR3 reads CASSHMDRDNSPLHF. In DNA form, the CDR3 reads TGTGCCAGCAGCCATATGGACAGGGATAATTCACCCCTCCACTTT. The variable domain in full, completed from reference TRBV2 and TRBJ1-6, reads EPEVTQTPSHQVTQMGQEVILRCVPISNHLYFYWYRQILGQKVEFLVSFYNNEISEKSEIFDDQFSVERPDGSNFTLKIRSTKLEDSAMYFCASSHMDRDNSPLHFGNGTRLTVT.

The chain has TRBV19 and TRBJ1-1, with D perhaps matching TRBD1 (5 bases). The CDR3 runs 13 residues. The germline CDR1 and CDR2 sequences are LNHDA and SQIVND (reference sequence). The ends were cut back, 10 bases at V and 4 bases at J, with 16 bases in the middle. CDR3 amino acids: CATQEPTVTEAFF. The CDR3 nucleotides are TGTGCCACCCAGGAACCGACAGTCACTGAAGCTTTCTTT. Using reference TRBV19 and TRBJ1-1 for the parts outside the CDR3, the full variable domain is DGGITQSPKYLFRKEGQNVTLSCEQNLNHDAMYWYRQDPGQGLRLIYYSQIVNDFQKGDIAEGYSVSREKKESFPLTVTSAQKNPTAFYLCATQEPTVTEAFFGQGTRLTVV.

The chain is built from TRBV4-2 and TRBJ2-2; 13 positions match TRBD2. J was trimmed by 0 bases and V by 5 bases; bases with no gene match: 6. The CDR3 is made up of 18 amino acids. Germline CDR1 is LGHNA and CDR2 is YNFKEQ. In DNA form, the CDR3 reads TGTGCCAGCAGCTCCGGACTAGCGGGGGCCGCGAACACCGGGGAGCTGTTTTTT. This encodes CASSSGLAGAANTGELFF.

The genes are TRBV6-5 and TRBJ1-2, with D possibly matching TRBD1 (6 bases). From germline, CDR1 is MNHEY and CDR2 SVGAGI. The V and J ends lost 6 bases and 4 bases respectively, with 12 bases between them. The CDR3 spans 13 residues. CDR3 in DNA: TGTGCCAGCAGAGCTCAGGGGCCCTATGGCTACACCTTC. Translation gives CASRAQGPYGYTF.

The V call is TRBV25-1, the J call TRBJ2-1, with a tentative D call TRBD2 (6 bases). V was pared by 4 bases and J by 0 bases, with 13 bases between. The germline V gene encodes CDR1 MGHDK and CDR2 SYGVNS. The CDR3 runs to 16 residues. CDR3 in DNA: TGTGCCAGCAGTGTTAGCGGTCTCAGCTCCTACAATGAGCAGTTCTTC. This encodes CASSVSGLSSYNEQFF.

This chain uses TRBV28 with TRBJ2-2; the D is unclear. V lost 5 bases, J lost 0 bases, and 4 bases lay in between. Germline CDR1 reads MDHEN; CDR2 reads SYDVKM. This CDR3 region has 13 residues. In DNA, the CDR3 is TGTGCCAGCAGTGAGACGAACACCGGGGAGCTGTTTTTT. Residues: CASSETNTGELFF.

The chain recombines TRBV7-8 with TRBJ2-1, with D maybe TRBD2 (6 bases). CDR3 length: 18 residues. The germline V and J ends were trimmed by 1 base and 4 bases, with 20 bases remaining between them. Germline loops: CDR1 SGHVS, CDR2 FQNEAQ. The CDR3 here is CASSLDYRASGGYNEQFF. CDR3 sequence (DNA): TGTGCCAGCAGCTTAGACTATCGAGCGTCCGGGGGTTACAATGAGCAGTTCTTC.

The chain couples TRBV6-2 or TRBV6-3 to TRBJ2-3, with TRBD2 matching 7 bases. Trimming at V came to 2 bases and at J to 1 base, leaving 3 bases not matched to a gene. The germline CDR1 and CDR2 sequences are MNHEY and SVGEGT. The CDR3 sequence is 15 residues long. The CDR3 DNA reads as TGTGCCAGCAGTTACCCGGCGGGGGGCACAGATACGCAGTATTTT. It yields the protein CASSYPAGGTDTQYF.

The CDR3 is CASSPAAGRDTEAFF. The DNA for the CDR3 is TGTGCCAGCAGCCCAGCCGCGGGGCGGGACACTGAAGCTTTCTTT. This rearrangement joins TRBV7-9 to TRBJ1-1; TRBD1 might be the D (5 bases). Germline CDR1 SEHNR, CDR2 FQNEAQ (reference sequence). Trimming removed 5 bases at V and 3 bases at J, with 16 bases between. The length of the CDR3 is 15 residues.

Only one count was recorded for this clone. The chain joins TRBV5-1 to TRBJ2-1; 10 bases line up with TRBD2. V was clipped by 4 bases and J by 9 bases; unmatched bases: 13. Germline CDR1 SGHRS, CDR2 YFSETQ. This CDR3 has 16 residues. The CDR3 loop reads CASSPRGLAGVGEQFF. CDR3 DNA sequence: TGCGCCAGCAGCCCAAGGGGCCTAGCGGGGGTGGGTGAGCAGTTCTTC.

This chain joins TRBV10-1 and TRBJ2-7; D is unclear. This CDR3 spans 13 amino acids. The germline V and J ends were trimmed by 4 bases and 6 bases, with 13 bases remaining between them. The germline V gene encodes CDR1 WNHNN and CDR2 SYGVQD (reference sequence). CDR3 in DNA: TGCGCCAGCAGTGTAGATGAGACTGGCGAGCAGTACTTC. Its translation is CASSVDETGEQYF.

This chain uses TRBV7-9 with TRBJ2-7; TRBD1 agrees at 9 bases. V was clipped by 5 bases and J by 0 bases; unmatched bases: 11. CDR3 length: 17 amino acids. In germline, CDR1 is SEHNR, CDR2 FQNEAQ (reference sequence). CDR3 nucleotide sequence: TGTGCCAGCAGCGTTACCAACAGGGGGCAAAGCTCCTACGAGCAGTACTTC. Protein sequence: CASSVTNRGQSSYEQYF.

The rearrangement joins TRBV5-1 to TRBJ2-7; D is unclear. The germline CDR1 and CDR2 sequences are SGHRS and YFSETQ. CDR3 length: 13 residues. Trimming cost V 0 bases and J 1 base, with 5 bases left between them. CDR3 coding DNA: TGCGCCAGCAGCTTGGAACAGTCCTACGAGCAGTACTTC. Protein product: CASSLEQSYEQYF.

The chain recombines TRBV6-5 with TRBJ2-5; D perhaps matches TRBD2 (6 bases). The CDR3 is 14 amino acids. Trimming shortened V by 6 bases and J by 2 bases, and 13 bases separated the two germline ends. Looked up from germline, CDR1 is MNHEY and CDR2 is SVGAGI. The chain's CDR3 is CASSPRDLQETQYF. CDR3 nucleotide sequence: TGTGCCAGCAGCCCAAGGGACTTGCAAGAGACCCAGTACTTC.